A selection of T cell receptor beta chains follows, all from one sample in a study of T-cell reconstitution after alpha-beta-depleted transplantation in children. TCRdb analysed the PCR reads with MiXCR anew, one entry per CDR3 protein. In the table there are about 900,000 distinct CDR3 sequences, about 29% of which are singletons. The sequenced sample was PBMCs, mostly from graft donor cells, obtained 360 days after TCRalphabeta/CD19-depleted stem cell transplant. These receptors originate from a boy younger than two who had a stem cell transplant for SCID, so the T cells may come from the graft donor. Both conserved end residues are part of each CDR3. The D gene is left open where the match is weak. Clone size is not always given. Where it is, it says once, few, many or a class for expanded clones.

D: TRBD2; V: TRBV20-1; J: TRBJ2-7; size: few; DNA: TGCAGTGCCAAAGGACTAGCGATTGACTACTACTACTACGAGCAGTACTTC; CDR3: CSAKGLAIDYYYYEQYF
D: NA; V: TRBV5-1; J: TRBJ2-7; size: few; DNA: TGCGCCAGCAGCCCGAGGACAGACTTATACGAGCAGTACTTC; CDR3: CASSPRTDLYEQYF
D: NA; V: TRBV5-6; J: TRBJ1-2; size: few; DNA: TGTGCCAGCAGTGGGGTGGTGGGCTATGGCTACACCTTC; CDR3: CASSGVVGYGYTF
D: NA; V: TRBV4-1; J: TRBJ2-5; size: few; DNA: TGCGCCAGCAGCCAAGCGCGGGTTAACGGGGCCGGGGGAGAGACCCAGTACTTC; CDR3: CASSQARVNGAGGETQYF
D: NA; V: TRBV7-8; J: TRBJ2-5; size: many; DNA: TGTGCCAGCAGCTTAGTCCGCCTCCAAGAGACCCAGTACTTC; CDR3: CASSLVRLQETQYF
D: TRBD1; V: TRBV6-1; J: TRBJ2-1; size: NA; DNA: TGTGCCAGCAGTGAATCGGACAGGGGTTGGTCCTACAATGAGCAGTTCTTC; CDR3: CASSESDRGWSYNEQFF
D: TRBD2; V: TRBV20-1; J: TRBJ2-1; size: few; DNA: TGCAGTGCTAGAGTCTTTCGGGGGGAGCGCTCCTACAATGAGCAGTTCTTC; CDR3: CSARVFRGERSYNEQFF
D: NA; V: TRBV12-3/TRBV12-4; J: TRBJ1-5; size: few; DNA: TGTGCCAGCGCTGGGGAAGGGGTAAATCAGCCCCAGCATTTT; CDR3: CASAGEGVNQPQHF
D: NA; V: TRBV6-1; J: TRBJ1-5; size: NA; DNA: TGTGCCAGCAGCCCCGACCGGAGTCAGCCCCAGCATTTT; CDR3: CASSPDRSQPQHF
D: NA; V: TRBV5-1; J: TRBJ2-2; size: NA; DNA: TGCGCCAGCAGCTTGGTTGGGGGAATGAACACCGGGGAGCTGTTTTTT; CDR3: CASSLVGGMNTGELFF
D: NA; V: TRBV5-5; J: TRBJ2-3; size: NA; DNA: TGTGCCAGCAGCTTCATCGTCGGCACAGATACGCAGTATTTT; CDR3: CASSFIVGTDTQYF
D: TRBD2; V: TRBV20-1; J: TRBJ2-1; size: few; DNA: TGCAGTGCTAGGTGGTTAGCGGGGCACAATGAGCAGTTCTTC; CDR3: CSARWLAGHNEQFF
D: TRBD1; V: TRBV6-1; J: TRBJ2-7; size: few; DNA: TGTGCCAGCAGTGCCGGGGACAGGTACTACGAGCAGTACTTC; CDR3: CASSAGDRYYEQYF
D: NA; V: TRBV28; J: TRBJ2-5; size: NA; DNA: TGTGCCAGCAGTTTAGGGCGGCCCCAAGAGACCCAGTACTTC; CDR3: CASSLGRPQETQYF
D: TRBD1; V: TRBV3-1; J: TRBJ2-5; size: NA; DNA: TGTGCCAGCAGCCGAGGGACAGGGGACGGGGAGACCCAGTACTTC; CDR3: CASSRGTGDGETQYF
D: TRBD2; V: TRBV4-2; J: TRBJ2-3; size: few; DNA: TGTGCCAGCAGCCAAGATTACGGGCGGGGGGGCTACACAGATACGCAGTATTTT; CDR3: CASSQDYGRGGYTDTQYF
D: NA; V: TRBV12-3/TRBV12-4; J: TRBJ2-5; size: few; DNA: TGTGCCAGCAGTCAGACAGGATCGGAGACCCAGTACTTC; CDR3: CASSQTGSETQYF
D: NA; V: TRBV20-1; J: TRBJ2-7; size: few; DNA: TGCAGTGCCCTCCCTACAGCGCCCTACGAGCAGTACTTC; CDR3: CSALPTAPYEQYF
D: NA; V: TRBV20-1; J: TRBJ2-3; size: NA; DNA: TGCAGTGCAGCAGGGGACACCTCCACAGATACGCAGTATTTT; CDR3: CSAAGDTSTDTQYF
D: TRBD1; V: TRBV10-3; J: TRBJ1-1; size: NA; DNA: TGTGCCATCAGTTCGGACAGGGGGTGGATGTGGGGCACTGAAGCTTTCTTT; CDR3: CAISSDRGWMWGTEAFF
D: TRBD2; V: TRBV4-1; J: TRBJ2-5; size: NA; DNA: TGCGCCAGCAGCCATCAAGGACTAGCGGGGGAAGAGACCCAGTACTTC; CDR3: CASSHQGLAGEETQYF
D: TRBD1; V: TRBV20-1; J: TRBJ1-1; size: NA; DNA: TGCAGTGCTAGAGAACCGGGACAGGGTTCGAGCACTGAAGCTTTCTTT; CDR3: CSAREPGQGSSTEAFF
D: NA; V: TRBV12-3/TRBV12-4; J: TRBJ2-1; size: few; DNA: TGTGCCAGCCTCCTGGCCGGGACAAATGAGCAGTTCTTC; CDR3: CASLLAGTNEQFF
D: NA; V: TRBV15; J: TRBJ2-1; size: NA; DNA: TGTGCCACCAGTCTTGACTACAATGAGCAGTTCTTC; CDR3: CATSLDYNEQFF